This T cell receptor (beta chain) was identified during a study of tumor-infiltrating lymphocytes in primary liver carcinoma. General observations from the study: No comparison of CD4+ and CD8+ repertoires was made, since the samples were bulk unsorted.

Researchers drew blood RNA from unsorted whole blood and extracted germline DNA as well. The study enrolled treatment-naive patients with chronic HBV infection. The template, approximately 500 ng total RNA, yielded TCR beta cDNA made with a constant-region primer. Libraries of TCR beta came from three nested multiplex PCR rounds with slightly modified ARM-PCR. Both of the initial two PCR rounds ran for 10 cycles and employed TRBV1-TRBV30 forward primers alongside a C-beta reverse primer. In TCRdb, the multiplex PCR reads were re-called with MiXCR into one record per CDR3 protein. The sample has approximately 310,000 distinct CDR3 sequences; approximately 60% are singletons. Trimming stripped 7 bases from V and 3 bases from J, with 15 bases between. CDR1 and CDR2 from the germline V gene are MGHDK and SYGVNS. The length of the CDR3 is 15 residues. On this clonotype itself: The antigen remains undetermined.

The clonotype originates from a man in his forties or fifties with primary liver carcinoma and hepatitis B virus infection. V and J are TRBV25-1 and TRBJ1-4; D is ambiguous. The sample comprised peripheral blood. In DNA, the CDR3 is TGTGCCAGCAATGGTGGTGTAAGGTCTAATGAAAAACTGTTTTTT. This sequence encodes CASNGGVRSNEKLFF.